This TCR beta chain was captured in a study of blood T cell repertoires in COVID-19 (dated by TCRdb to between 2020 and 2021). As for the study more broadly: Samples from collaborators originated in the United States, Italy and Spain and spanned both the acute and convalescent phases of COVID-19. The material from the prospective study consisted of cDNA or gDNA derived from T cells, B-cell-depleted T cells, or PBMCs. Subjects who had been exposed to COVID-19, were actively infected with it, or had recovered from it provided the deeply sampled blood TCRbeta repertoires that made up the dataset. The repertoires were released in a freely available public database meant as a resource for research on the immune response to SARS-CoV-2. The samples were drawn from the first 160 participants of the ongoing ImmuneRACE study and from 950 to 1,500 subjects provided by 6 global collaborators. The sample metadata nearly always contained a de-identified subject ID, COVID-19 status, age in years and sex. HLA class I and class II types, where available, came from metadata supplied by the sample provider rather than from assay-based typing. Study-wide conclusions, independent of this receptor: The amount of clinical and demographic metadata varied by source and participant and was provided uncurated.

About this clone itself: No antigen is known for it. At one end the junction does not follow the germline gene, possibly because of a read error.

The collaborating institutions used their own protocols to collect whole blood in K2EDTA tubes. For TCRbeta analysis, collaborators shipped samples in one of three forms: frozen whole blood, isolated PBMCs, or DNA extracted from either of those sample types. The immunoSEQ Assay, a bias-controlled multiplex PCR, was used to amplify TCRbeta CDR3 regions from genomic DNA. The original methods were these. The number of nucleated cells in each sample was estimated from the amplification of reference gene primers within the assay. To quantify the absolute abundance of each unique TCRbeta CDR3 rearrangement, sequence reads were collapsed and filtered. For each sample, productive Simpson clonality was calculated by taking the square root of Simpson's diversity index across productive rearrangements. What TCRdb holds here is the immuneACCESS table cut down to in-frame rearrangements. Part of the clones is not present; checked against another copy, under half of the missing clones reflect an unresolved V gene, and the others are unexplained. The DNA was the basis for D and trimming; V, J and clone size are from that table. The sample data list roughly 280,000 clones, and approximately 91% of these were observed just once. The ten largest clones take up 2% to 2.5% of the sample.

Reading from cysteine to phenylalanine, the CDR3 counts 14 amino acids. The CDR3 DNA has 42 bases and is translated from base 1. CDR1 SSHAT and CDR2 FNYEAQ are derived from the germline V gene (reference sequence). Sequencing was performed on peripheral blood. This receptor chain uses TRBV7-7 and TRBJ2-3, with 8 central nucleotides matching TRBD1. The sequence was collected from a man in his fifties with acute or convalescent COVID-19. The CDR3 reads CASSAADRVATQYF. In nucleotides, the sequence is TGTGCTAGCAGCGCGGCGGACAGGGTTGCTACGCAGTATTTT.